The 10 T cell receptor beta chains in this list originate from one sample, sequenced in a study of CD8 T cells in ankylosing spondylitis. A single record per CDR3 protein comes from TCRdb applying MiXCR to the 5' RACE reads. The sample consists of under 300,000 distinct CDR3 sequences, approximately 11% of them appearing once. Sequencing input: blood, either unsorted or a sorted T cell fraction (not recorded which). All receptors come from a male donor with ankylosing spondylitis or in good health (not recorded which).

The chain is built from TRBV5-5 and TRBJ1-2; TRBD1 aligns across 7 bases. The CDR3 extends over 16 amino acids. Germline CDR1 reads SGHKS; CDR2 reads YYEKEE (reference sequence). V lost 0 bases, J lost 2 bases, and 7 bases stayed unmatched. CDR3 nucleotide sequence: TGTGCCAGCAGCTTGGGTTACAGGGGCCTGAACTATGGCTACACCTTC. Translation gives CASSLGYRGLNYGYTF. The full variable domain, rest sourced from reference TRBV5-5 and TRBJ1-2, is DAGVTQSPTHLIKTRGQQVTLRCSPISGHKSVSWYQQVLGQGPQFIFQYYEKEERGRGNFPDRFSARQFPNYSSELNVNALLLGDSALYLCASSLGYRGLNYGYTFGSGTRLTVV.

To note about this clonotype: A read error is possible here, since a much larger clone lies one base away. The chain links TRBV21-1 to TRBJ2-2; no DNA check was done on the table's D call, TRBD2. TRBV21-1 is tagged as a pseudogene. There are 16 residues in the CDR3. The CDR3 region has the DNA TGTGCCAGCAGCAAGATACGGAGGAGTACGGCCGGGGAGCTGTTTTTT. It codes for CASSKIRRSTAGELFF.

The table lists this clonotype with many counts. V gene TRBV5-1 combines with J gene TRBJ1-3; 9 positions agree with TRBD1. The CDR3 runs to 17 residues. The germline CDR1 and CDR2 sequences are SGHRS and YFSETQ. V lost 4 bases and J lost 0; bases outside the gene matches: 8. The CDR3 DNA follows: TGCGCCAGCAGCCTAGGACAGGGGAGCGGCTCTGGAAACACCATATATTTT. Translated: CASSLGQGSGSGNTIYF.

This clonotype was detected many times. V gene TRBV9 combines with J gene TRBJ1-4, with a tentative D call TRBD1 (5 bases). V lost 2 bases to trimming and J lost 5 bases, with 13 bases between them. The germline V gene has CDR1 SGDLS and CDR2 YYNGEE. This CDR3 has 15 residues. This CDR3 is CASSVSGTPNEKLFF. In DNA form, the CDR3 reads TGTGCCAGCAGCGTTTCCGGGACCCCCAATGAAAAACTGTTTTTT.

V is TRBV20-1 and J is TRBJ1-2; D is possibly TRBD1 (6 bases). The CDR3 extends over 16 amino acids. Germline-derived CDR1 and CDR2 are DFQATT and SNEGSKA (reference sequence). V lost 6 bases and J 7 bases, leaving 27 bases between the germline ends. DNA of the CDR3: TGCAGTGCCGCGGTGGTGGGCTACAGGGATTTAGGTGGCTACACCTTC. Its protein product is CSAAVVGYRDLGGYTF.

Only a few counts were recorded for this clonotype. The V call is TRBV28, the J call TRBJ1-4; D uncertain. The CDR3 runs to 16 residues. Between the trimmed V and J ends, which lost 3 bases and 6 bases, there was a span of 17 bases. Germline V gene data show CDR1 as MDHEN and CDR2 as SYDVKM. CDR3 DNA sequence: TGTGCCAGCAGTTTGGGTTCGGTAACGGTAGATGAAAAACTGTTTTTT. Protein: CASSLGSVTVDEKLFF.

At least ten counts were recorded for this clonotype. V usage is TRBV5-1 and J usage is TRBJ2-1; 11 positions agree with TRBD1. Germline V gives CDR1 SGHRS, CDR2 YFSETQ. J gave up 5 bases and V 2 bases, and 6 bases lay outside the gene matches. The CDR3 loop spans 16 amino acids. The CDR3 protein is CASSLLGTGGDNEQFF. The CDR3 DNA reads TGCGCCAGCAGCTTATTAGGGACAGGGGGTGACAATGAGCAGTTCTTC. Complete variable domain (other parts from reference TRBV5-1 and TRBJ2-1): KAGVTQTPRYLIKTRGQQVTLSCSPISGHRSVSWYQQTPGQGLQFLFEYFSETQRNKGNFPGRFSGRQFSNSRSEMNVSTLELGDSALYLCASSLLGTGGDNEQFFGPGTRLTVL.

This clonotype was recorded many times. This chain joins TRBV12-3 or TRBV12-4 and TRBJ1-5; no clear D. The CDR3 is made up of 14 amino acids. With 4 bases removed from V and 0 bases from J, the gap between germline ends came to 7 bases. CDR3 loop: CASSSVYSNQPQHF. Written as DNA, the CDR3 is TGTGCCAGCAGTTCAGTATATAGCAATCAGCCCCAGCATTTT.

This clonotype was counted at least ten times. This sequence joins TRBV5-6 and TRBJ2-1; TRBD2 aligns across 11 bases. The CDR3 is 15 amino acids. Germline-derived CDR1 and CDR2 are SGHDT and YYEEEE. Trimming removed 0 bases from V and 9 bases from J; junction bases left unmatched: 5. CDR3 coding DNA: TGTGCCAGCAGCTTGGTCCCTAGCGGGAGGAGTGAGCAGTTCTTC. Protein sequence: CASSLVPSGRSEQFF.

Comments on this clonotype: This could be a read error, since a much larger clone is one nucleotide away. The chain is built from TRBV5-1 and TRBJ2-1; TRBD1 matches 7 bases. The CDR3 sequence is 12 residues long. Looked up from germline, CDR1 is SGHRS and CDR2 is YFSETQ. With 8 bases clipped from V and 10 bases from J, the junction kept 9 bases outside the gene matches. The CDR3, as DNA: TGCGCCAGTCGACAGGGTATGGGGGAGCAGTTCTTC. It encodes CASRQGMGEQFF.